A single T cell receptor beta chain is shown here with its context. Its antigen is unidentified. CD4+ cell separation produced CD45RA+ naive and CD45RA-negative memory subsets. This entry is derived from a study of shared clonotypes between healthy human individuals. CDR1 and CDR2 (germline): SNHLY, FYNNEI. The CDR3 has 14 amino acids. Trimming took off 9 bases at V and 0 bases at J, with 12 bases between the two ends. An assay was performed, and its level was deep. Data came from immunoSEQ multiplex PCR; TCRdb stores just in-frame clones and leaves some out. The sample consists of millions of clones, over 85% of them appearing once. Study observations and caveats: When compared with the clonotypes that were shared by all four sorted-subset donors, the non-shared clonotypes turned out to have lower generation probabilities. Some naive CD4 clonotypes, roughly 4.5%, turned up in common across four donors.

This sequence joins TRBV2 and TRBJ2-1; a weak D match, TRBD2 (5 bases). What was sequenced was naive CD4+ T cells from PBMCs. Subset given: CD45RA+ positively selected. This sequence originates from a young man in good health. Some clones in this sample may be carry-over from other donors' samples. The CDR3 nucleotides read TGTGCCAGTGTTCCTGGACTCTCCTACAATGAGCAGTTCTTC. This sequence encodes CASVPGLSYNEQFF.